This TCR beta chain came from a study of T cell responses to AZD1222 COVID-19 vaccine. Overall study findings and caveats: CD4 TCRs associated with vaccination spanned spike, dominating at 160-218 and 743-854. Spike-specific TCR repertoires showed rising breadth and depth after two AZD1222 doses. No day 14 peak samples; only post-peak repertoires were characterized.

CDR3 length: 14 amino acids. Trimming cost V 3 bases and J 0 bases, with 9 bases left between them. Germline V gene sequence: CDR1 SGHVS, CDR2 FQNEAQ. This clone has just one count. Antigen: not known. Sequenced by immunoSEQ multiplex PCR; TCRdb stores in-frame clones only, minus some. This table holds about 130,000 clones, 70% to 90% found once. This sequence originates from an adult in good health. This specimen consisted of peripheral blood, obtained on day 0 of AZD1222 vaccination. The rearrangement joins TRBV7-8 to TRBJ2-7, with a possible D match to TRBD2 (5 bases). The CDR3 sequence: CASSLVGSSYEQYF. In nucleotides, the CDR3 is TGTGCCAGCAGCTTGGTTGGGAGCTCCTACGAGCAGTACTTC.